The 7 T cell receptor beta chains in this list originate from one sample, sequenced in a study of shared T cell receptors in the human thymus. Measured with immunoSEQ multiplex PCR; TCRdb has only the in-frame clones, and not every one. This table holds hundreds of thousands of clones, 70% to 90% found once. These data also featured in a second study, about human thymus T cells.

Sample: thymocytes. These TCRs come from a boy under two years old with a congenital heart defect.

This clone was seen just once. J is TRBJ2-3 and V is TRBV5-1, with 11 bases that match TRBD2. Germline-derived CDR1 and CDR2 are SGHRS and YFSETQ. V lost 0 bases and J lost 4; bases outside the gene matches: 7. The CDR3 runs 17 residues. The CDR3: CASSLARHSGRADTQYF. As DNA, the CDR3 is TGCGCCAGCAGCTTGGCCAGACATAGCGGGAGGGCAGATACGCAGTATTTT.

The V call is TRBV19, the J call TRBJ1-5; possibly TRBD1 for D (5 bases). Germline V gene sequence: CDR1 LNHDA, CDR2 SQIVND (reference sequence). V lost 3 bases to trimming and J lost 6 bases, with 30 bases between them. The CDR3 covers 20 residues. The CDR3 DNA sequence: TGTGCCAGTAGTATTACAGAGAGGGAGGGAAGGTACGGGGCAACTCAGCCCCAGCATTTT. Amino acids: CASSITEREGRYGATQPQHF.

This sequence joins TRBV7-2 and TRBJ2-7; weak D call: TRBD1 (6 bases). The CDR3 has 16 amino acids. V dropped 4 bases and J dropped 2 bases, with 18 bases sitting between them. Germline V gene sequence: CDR1 SGHTA, CDR2 FQGNSA. DNA for the CDR3: TGTGCCAGCAGCTCAAAGCCGGGACAAACTACCTACGAGCAGTACTTC. Translation: CASSSKPGQTTYEQYF. The full variable domain, rest sourced from reference TRBV7-2 and TRBJ2-7, is GAGVSQSPSNKVTEKGKDVELRCDPISGHTALYWYRQSLGQGLEFLIYFQGNSAPDKSGLPSDRFSAERTGGSVSTLTIQRTQQEDSAVYLCASSSKPGQTTYEQYFGPGTRLTVT.

This clone has just one count. CDR3 in DNA: TGTGCCAGCAGCGCCCCGGGGGAGATCGCTACGCAGTATTTT. This gives the protein CASSAPGEIATQYF. J is TRBJ2-3 and V is TRBV7-8; possible D gene TRBD2, 6 bases. The CDR3 is made up of 14 amino acids. Trimming took off 5 bases at V and 8 bases at J, with 17 bases between the two ends. Germline V gives CDR1 SGHVS, CDR2 FQNEAQ.

V and J are TRBV7-3 and TRBJ2-1, with 8 nucleotides matching TRBD2. The CDR3 sequence is 17 residues long. Trimming took 2 bases from V and 5 from J; bases not matched to a gene: 11. Germline CDR1 is SGHTA and CDR2 is FQGTGA. The CDR3 sequence: CASSLDPRGGTHNEQFF. CDR3 in DNA: TGTGCCAGCAGCTTAGACCCCCGGGGGGGAACACACAATGAGCAGTTCTTC.

The V and J genes are TRBV4-3 and TRBJ2-7, with TRBD2 matching 11 bases. The germline gives CDR1 LGHNA, CDR2 YSLEER. The CDR3 has 19 residues. V lost 4 bases to trimming and J lost 2 bases; unmatched junction nucleotides: 16. Here the CDR3 DNA reads TGCGCCAGCAGCCCCAAGGGCTCGGGACTAGCGGACATCCCCTACGAGCAGTACTTC. This codes for CASSPKGSGLADIPYEQYF.

The chain is built from TRBV29-1 and TRBJ2-7, with D unclear. The germline V gene encodes CDR1 SQVTM and CDR2 ANQGSEA. V was clipped by 4 bases and J by 5 bases, with 21 bases between them. The CDR3 runs to 15 residues. CDR3 protein: CSVVPFRGSLDEQYF. The CDR3, as DNA: TGCAGCGTTGTCCCCTTCCGAGGCTCACTCGACGAGCAGTACTTC.